This T cell receptor beta chain appears in the sequencing data of a study of CXCR3-negative and CXCR3-positive naive CD8 T cells (dated by TCRdb to the late 2010s). In terms of the full investigation: In total, some 140 million TRB reads were obtained, which works out to roughly 1.5 +/- 0.3 million reads per library. The TRBV-TRBJ cluster analysis covered naive subsets from 5 donors and memory cells from 3 donors. The diversity and physicochemical repertoire analyses included around 10 donors pooled from two independent experiments. The full study reports these points: Surface CD5, linked to self-reactivity in mice, was comparable between naive subsets; TCR interaction strength was therefore also inferred from TRB CDR3 physicochemical properties. Repertoire diversity was comparably high in both naive subsets but much lower in memory CD8+ T cells. TRBV-TRBJ usage was similar between naive CXCR3-negative and CXCR3-positive cells from the same donor, while memory cells showed distinct patterns. Freshly isolated PBMCs were used for most assays because CXCR3 expression partially decreased after cryopreservation. Compared with CXCR3-negative naive cells, CXCR3-positive naive cells had TRB CDR3s with higher hydrophobicity (lower Kidera factor 4), lower energy, and higher strength and volume indices.

For each CD8+ T cell subset, flow sorting was done in triplicate, and about 300,000 cells per subset went directly into RLT lysis buffer. Naive CD8+ T cells were defined stringently as CD45RO-CCR7+CD27+CD95- to exclude memory contaminants. Using standard density gradient centrifugation, peripheral blood mononuclear cells were isolated from buffy coats. A FACSAria III was used to flow-sort naive CD8+ T cells into CXCR3-negative and CXCR3-positive populations. Total RNA was extracted from sorted cells using an RNeasy Mini Kit. CDR1 SQVTM and CDR2 ANQGSEA are derived from the germline V gene. CDR3 length: 13 amino acids, cysteine to phenylalanine. There is no recorded DNA. In the case of this clonotype: Its antigen is unknown.

Sequenced using a NextSeq 550. The Human TCR Profiling Kit (MiLaboratory) was used to prepare UMI-labeled 5' RACE TRB cDNA libraries. The full amount of extracted RNA was used for cDNA synthesis, and the full amount of resulting cDNA was used for PCR amplification. Libraries were prepared in parallel with an identical number of PCR cycles. Turning to the authors' computational methods: With a minimum of two reads required per UMI, MIGEC and MiXCR pulled out about 52,000 +/- 9,100 unique UMI-labeled TRB cDNA molecules from each library. On average, each library contained approximately 40,000 +/- 10,000 functional in-frame TRB CDR3 nucleotide clonotypes without stop codons. After each sample was downsampled to 5000 UMI-labeled TRB molecules, VDJtools was used to calculate diversity metrics such as normalized Shannon-Wiener and Chao1. For the central five CDR3 residues, VDJtools calculated physicochemical properties weighted by clonotype size, namely interaction energy, strength, volume and Kidera factor 4. The reads went through TCRdb reprocessing, and each CDR3 protein sequence gets one entry with no DNA. TCRdb, not the authors, supplied the V and J calls. The table of this sample itemizes tens of thousands of distinct CDR3 sequences. Approximately 0.6% of the sample is taken by the ten largest.

The sequencing input was naive CXCR3+ CD8+ T cells from blood. The cell subset or site label here, explained by the study, means: CD45RO-CCR7+CD27+CD95- naive CD8+ T cells expressing CXCR3 (TNR3+). This TCR was sampled from a human donor in good health. Some clones in this sample may be carry-over from other donors' samples. This receptor chain uses TRBV29-1 and TRBJ2-5; TCRdb's D call, TRBD1, is unchecked because there is no DNA. The CDR3 reads CSARQEPRETQYF.